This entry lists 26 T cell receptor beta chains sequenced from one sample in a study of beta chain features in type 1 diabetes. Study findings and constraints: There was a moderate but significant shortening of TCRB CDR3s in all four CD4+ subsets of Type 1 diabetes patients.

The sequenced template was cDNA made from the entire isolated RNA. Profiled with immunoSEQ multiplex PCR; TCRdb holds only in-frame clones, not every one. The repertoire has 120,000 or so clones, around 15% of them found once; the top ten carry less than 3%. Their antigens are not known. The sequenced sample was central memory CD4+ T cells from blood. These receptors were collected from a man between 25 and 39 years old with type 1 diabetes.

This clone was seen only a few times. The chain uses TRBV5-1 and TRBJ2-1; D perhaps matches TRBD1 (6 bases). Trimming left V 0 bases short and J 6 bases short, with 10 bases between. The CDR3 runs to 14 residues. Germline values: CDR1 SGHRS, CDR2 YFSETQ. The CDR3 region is CASSLDGQLNEQFF. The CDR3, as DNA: TGCGCCAGCAGCTTGGATGGACAGCTCAATGAGCAGTTCTTC.

For the CDR3, the DNA is TGTGCCAGCTCACCTCAGACAGTTACTAACTATGGCTACACCTTC. Protein sequence: CASSPQTVTNYGYTF. The rearrangement links TRBV18 to TRBJ1-2; tentative D call: TRBD1 (5 bases). There are 15 residues in the CDR3. V gave up 3 bases and J gave up 0 bases, with 11 bases separating them. CDR1 KGHSH and CDR2 LQKENI come from the germline V gene.

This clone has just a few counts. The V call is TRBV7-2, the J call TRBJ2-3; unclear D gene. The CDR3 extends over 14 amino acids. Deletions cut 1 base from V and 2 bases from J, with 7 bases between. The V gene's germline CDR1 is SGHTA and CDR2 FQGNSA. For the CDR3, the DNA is TGTGCCAGCAGCTTAGGAGGCCTCACAGATACGCAGTATTTT. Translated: CASSLGGLTDTQYF.

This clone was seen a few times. The CDR3 spells CASSPRLEQFF. Here the CDR3 DNA reads TGTGCCAGCAGTCCTCGACTGGAGCAGTTCTTC. The chain recombines TRBV6-1 with TRBJ2-1; D unclear. V was cut by 5 bases and J by 10 bases, with 9 bases left in between. The CDR3 runs 11 residues. CDR1 is MNHNS, CDR2 SASEGT, per germline.

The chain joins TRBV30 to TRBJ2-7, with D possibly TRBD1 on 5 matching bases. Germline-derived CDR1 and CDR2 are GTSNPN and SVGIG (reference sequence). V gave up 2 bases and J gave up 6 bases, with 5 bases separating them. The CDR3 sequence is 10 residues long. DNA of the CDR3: TGTGCCTGGAGTACAGGCGAGCAGTACTTC. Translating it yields CAWSTGEQYF. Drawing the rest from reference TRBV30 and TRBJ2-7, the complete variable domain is SQTIHQWPATLVQPVGSPLSLECTVEGTSNPNLYWYRQAAGRGLQLLFYSVGIGQISSEVPQNLSASRPQDRQFILSSKKLLLSDSGFYLCAWSTGEQYFGPGTRLTVT.

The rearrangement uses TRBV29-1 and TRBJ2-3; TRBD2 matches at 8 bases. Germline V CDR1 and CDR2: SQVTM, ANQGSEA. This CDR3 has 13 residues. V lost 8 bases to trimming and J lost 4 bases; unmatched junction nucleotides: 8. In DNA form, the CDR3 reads TGCAGCCTCAGAGCGGGGGAGGCAGATACGCAGTATTTT. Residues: CSLRAGEADTQYF.

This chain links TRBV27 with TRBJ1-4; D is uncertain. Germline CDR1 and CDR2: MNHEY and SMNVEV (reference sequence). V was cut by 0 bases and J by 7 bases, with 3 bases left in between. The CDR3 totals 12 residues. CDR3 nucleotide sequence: TGTGCCAGCAGTTTATCGGGTGAAAAACTGTTTTTT. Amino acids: CASSLSGEKLFF.

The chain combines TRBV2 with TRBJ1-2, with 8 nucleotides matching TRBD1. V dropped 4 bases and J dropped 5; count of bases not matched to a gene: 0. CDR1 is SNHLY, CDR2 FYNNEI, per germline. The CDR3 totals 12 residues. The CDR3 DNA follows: TGTGCCAGCAGTGGACAGGGGTATGGCTACACCTTC. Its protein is CASSGQGYGYTF.

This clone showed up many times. The chain's CDR3 is CASRRDLNQPQHF. Here the CDR3 DNA reads TGTGCCAGCAGGCGGGACCTCAATCAGCCCCAGCATTTT. The chain carries TRBV6-6 and TRBJ1-5, with D possibly matching TRBD1 (5 bases). Looked up from germline, CDR1 is MNHNY and CDR2 is SVGAGI (reference sequence). CDR3 length: 13 residues. With 6 bases removed from V and 3 bases from J, the gap between germline ends came to 9 bases.

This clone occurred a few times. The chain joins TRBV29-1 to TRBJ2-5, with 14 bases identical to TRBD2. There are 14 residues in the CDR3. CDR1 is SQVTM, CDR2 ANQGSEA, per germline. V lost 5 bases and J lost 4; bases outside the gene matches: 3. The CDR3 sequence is CSVRLAGGAETQYF. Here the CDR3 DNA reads TGCAGCGTTCGACTAGCGGGGGGGGCAGAGACCCAGTACTTC. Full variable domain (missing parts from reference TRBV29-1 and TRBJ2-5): SAVISQKPSRDICQRGTSLTIQCQVDSQVTMMFWYRQQPGQSLTLIATANQGSEATYESGFVIDKFPISRPNLTFSTLTVSNMSPEDSSIYLCSVRLAGGAETQYFGPGTRLLVL.

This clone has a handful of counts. The DNA for the CDR3 is TGTGCCAGCAGCTTAGCTAGGATGGAGGAGACCCAGTACTTC. Its translation: CASSLARMEETQYF. The J gene is TRBJ2-5, the V gene TRBV7-9, with D uncertain. Between the trimmed V and J ends, which lost 0 bases and 5 bases, there was a span of 10 bases. This CDR3 spans 14 amino acids. Germline CDR1 and CDR2: SEHNR and FQNEAQ (reference sequence).

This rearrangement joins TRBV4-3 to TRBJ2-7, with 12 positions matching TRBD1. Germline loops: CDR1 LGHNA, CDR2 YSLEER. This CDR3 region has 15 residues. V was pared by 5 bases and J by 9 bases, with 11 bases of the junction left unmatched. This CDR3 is CASSLGQGAPAGQYF. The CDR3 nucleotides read TGCGCCAGCAGCTTGGGACAGGGGGCTCCCGCTGGGCAGTACTTC.

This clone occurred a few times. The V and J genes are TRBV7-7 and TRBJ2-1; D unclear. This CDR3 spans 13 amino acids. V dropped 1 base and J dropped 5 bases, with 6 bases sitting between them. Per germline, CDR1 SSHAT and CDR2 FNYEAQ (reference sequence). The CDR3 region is CASSLGRHNEQFF. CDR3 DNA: TGTGCCAGCAGCTTAGGCAGACACAATGAGCAGTTCTTC.

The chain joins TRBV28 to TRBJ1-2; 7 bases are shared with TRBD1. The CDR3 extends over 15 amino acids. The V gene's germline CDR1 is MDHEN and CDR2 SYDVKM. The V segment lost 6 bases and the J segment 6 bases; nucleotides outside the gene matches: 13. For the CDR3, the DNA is TGTGCCAGCAGCCCCTCAGGGACAGCGGAGGATGGCTACACCTTC. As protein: CASSPSGTAEDGYTF.

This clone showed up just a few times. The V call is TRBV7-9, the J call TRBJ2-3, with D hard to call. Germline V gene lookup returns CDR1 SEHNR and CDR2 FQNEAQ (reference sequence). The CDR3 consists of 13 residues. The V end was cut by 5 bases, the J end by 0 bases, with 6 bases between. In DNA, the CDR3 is TGTGCCAGCAGCGCGACTAGCACAGATACGCAGTATTTT. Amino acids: CASSATSTDTQYF.

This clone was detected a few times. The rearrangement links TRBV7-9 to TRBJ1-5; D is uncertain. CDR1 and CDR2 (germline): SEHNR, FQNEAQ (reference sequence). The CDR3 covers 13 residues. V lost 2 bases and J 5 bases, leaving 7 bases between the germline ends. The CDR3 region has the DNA TGTGCCAGCAGCTTATTGGCCGATCAGCCCCAGCATTTT. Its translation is CASSLLADQPQHF.

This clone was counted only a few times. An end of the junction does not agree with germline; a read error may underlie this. The CDR3 DNA follows: TGTGCCAGCAGCCAAGATGTCCCAGGGGGCTATGATTCACCCCTCCACTTT. Translated, it gives CASSQDVPGGYDSPLHF. The rearrangement uses TRBV4-2 and TRBJ1-6; 8 positions match TRBD1. This CDR3 contains 17 residues. The germline gives CDR1 LGHNA, CDR2 YNFKEQ.

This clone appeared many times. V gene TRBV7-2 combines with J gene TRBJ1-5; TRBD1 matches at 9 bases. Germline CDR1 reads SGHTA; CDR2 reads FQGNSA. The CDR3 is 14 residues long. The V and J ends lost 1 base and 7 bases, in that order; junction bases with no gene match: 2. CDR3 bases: TGTGCCAGCAGCTTAGGGACAGGGGCCCAGCCCCAGCATTTT. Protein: CASSLGTGAQPQHF. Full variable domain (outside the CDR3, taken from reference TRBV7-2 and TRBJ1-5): GAGVSQSPSNKVTEKGKDVELRCDPISGHTALYWYRQSLGQGLEFLIYFQGNSAPDKSGLPSDRFSAERTGGSVSTLTIQRTQQEDSAVYLCASSLGTGAQPQHFGDGTRLSIL.

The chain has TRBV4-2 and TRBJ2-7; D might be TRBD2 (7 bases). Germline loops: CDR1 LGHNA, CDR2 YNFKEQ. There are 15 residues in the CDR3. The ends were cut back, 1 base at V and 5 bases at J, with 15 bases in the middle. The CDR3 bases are TGTGCCAGCAGCCAAGCCTTCGGGGGGCTAGACGAGCAGTACTTC. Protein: CASSQAFGGLDEQYF.

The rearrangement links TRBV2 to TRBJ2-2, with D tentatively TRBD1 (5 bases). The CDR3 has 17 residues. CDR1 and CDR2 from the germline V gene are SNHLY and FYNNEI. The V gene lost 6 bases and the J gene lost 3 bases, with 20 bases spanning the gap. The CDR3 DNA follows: TGTGCCAGCAGCGGAGAGACCTTAGACAGATACACCGGGGAGCTGTTTTTT. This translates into CASSGETLDRYTGELFF.

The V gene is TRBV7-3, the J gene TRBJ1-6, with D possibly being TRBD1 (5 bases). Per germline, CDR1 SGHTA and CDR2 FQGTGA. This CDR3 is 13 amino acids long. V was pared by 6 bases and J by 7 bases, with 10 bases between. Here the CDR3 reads CASRKGPNSPLHF. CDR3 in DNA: TGTGCCAGCAGAAAGGGACCGAATTCACCCCTCCACTTT.

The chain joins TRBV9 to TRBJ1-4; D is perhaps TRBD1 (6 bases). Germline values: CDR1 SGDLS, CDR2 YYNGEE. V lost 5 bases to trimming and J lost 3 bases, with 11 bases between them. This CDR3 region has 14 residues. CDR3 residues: CASSPGHANEKLFF. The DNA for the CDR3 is TGTGCCAGCAGTCCGGGACACGCTAATGAAAAACTGTTTTTT.

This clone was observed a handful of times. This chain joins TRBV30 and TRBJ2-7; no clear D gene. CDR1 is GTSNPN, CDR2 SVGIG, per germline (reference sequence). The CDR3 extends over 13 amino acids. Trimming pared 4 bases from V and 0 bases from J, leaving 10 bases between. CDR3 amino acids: CAWKGKDSYEQYF. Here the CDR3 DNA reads TGTGCCTGGAAGGGAAAAGACTCCTACGAGCAGTACTTC.

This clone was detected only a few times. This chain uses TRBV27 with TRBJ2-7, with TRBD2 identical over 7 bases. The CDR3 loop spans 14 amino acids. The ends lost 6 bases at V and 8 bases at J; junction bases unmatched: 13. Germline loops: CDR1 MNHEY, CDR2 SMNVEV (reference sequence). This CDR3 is CASSNPGGSYQQYF. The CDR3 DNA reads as TGTGCCAGCAGCAATCCGGGAGGCTCCTATCAGCAGTACTTC.

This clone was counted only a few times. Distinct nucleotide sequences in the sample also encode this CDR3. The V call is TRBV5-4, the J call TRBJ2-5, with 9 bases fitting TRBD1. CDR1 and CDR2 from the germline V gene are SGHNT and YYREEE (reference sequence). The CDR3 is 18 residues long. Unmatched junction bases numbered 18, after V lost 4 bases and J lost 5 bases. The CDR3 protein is CASSPNTGGAVGSETQYF. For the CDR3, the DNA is TGTGCCAGCAGCCCGAATACAGGGGGCGCGGTGGGTTCGGAGACCCAGTACTTC.

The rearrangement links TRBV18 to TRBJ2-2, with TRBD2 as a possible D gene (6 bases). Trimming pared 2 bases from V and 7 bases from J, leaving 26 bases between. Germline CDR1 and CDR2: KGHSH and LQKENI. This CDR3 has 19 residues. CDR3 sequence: CASSPSFAGNPRRGGELFF. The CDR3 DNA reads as TGTGCCAGCTCACCATCCTTCGCGGGAAACCCCCGGAGAGGCGGGGAGCTGTTTTTT.